The sequence of this T cell receptor beta chain was determined in a study of early T cells in non-severe SARS-CoV-2 infection. Overall study context: Chains were unpaired, as sequencing was done on bulk RNA from unsorted whole blood.

Study observations and caveats: Using VDJdb, the matching emphasized anti-spike CD8 responses while missing private and CD4 specificities.

Attachment of unique molecular identifiers to individual cDNA molecules was performed. TCRdb redid the calling of the 5' RACE reads with MiXCR, one entry per CDR3 protein. The sample lists tens of thousands of distinct CDR3 sequences; 10% to 12% were seen once. This clonotype has only a few counts. Antigen specificity is unknown. The starting material was whole blood, obtained at baseline. The receptor was isolated from an adult who was a healthcare worker with PCR-confirmed SARS-CoV-2 infection or an uninfected control (not recorded which).

In DNA form, the CDR3 reads TGTGCCAGCAGGACGGGACAGAACGATAATTCACCCCTCCACTTT. It encodes CASRTGQNDNSPLHF. The V gene is TRBV6-5, the J gene TRBJ1-6; 7 bases agree with TRBD1. CDR1 MNHEY and CDR2 SVGAGI come from the germline V gene. V shed 6 bases and J 5 bases; nucleotides not matched to a gene: 7. This CDR3 is built from 15 residues.